This T cell receptor (beta chain) was obtained from a study of Ad26.COV2.S vaccination and SARS-CoV-2 variants. About the study: Intramuscular Ad26.COV2.S at 5x10^10 or 1x10^11 viral particles.

Libraries were prepared by immunoSEQ multiplex PCR; TCRdb keeps only in-frame clonotypes and omits some of them. The repertoire holds about half a million clones, with roughly nine tenths as singletons. Sample treatment: 15 to 20 received Ad26.COV2.S at low or high dose, single or two shots; roughly 5 received placebo; per-sample allocation not given. Sampling occurred on day 63 after the first vaccine or placebo injection. An Ad26 vector expressing Wuhan-strain SARS-CoV-2 spike constituted the vaccine. In its sample, this clone was seen once. Its antigen is not known. Overall study results and limits: People who got the vaccine or the placebo had similar non-spike TCR breadth.

The CDR3 has 12 amino acids. Germline V gene sequence: CDR1 GTSNPN, CDR2 SVGIG (reference sequence). V dropped 4 bases and J dropped 10; count of bases not matched to a gene: 5. This rearrangement joins TRBV30 to TRBJ1-2, with 11 bases matching TRBD1. The sequence was collected from a person between 18 and 60 years old who received the Ad26.COV2.S COVID-19 vaccine or a placebo. The sequencing here drew on peripheral blood, taken in a trial of Ad26.COV2.S vaccine versus placebo. The CDR3 nucleotides are TGTGCCTGGATGAGGGACAGGGGGTTCTACACCTTC. Residues: CAWMRDRGFYTF.